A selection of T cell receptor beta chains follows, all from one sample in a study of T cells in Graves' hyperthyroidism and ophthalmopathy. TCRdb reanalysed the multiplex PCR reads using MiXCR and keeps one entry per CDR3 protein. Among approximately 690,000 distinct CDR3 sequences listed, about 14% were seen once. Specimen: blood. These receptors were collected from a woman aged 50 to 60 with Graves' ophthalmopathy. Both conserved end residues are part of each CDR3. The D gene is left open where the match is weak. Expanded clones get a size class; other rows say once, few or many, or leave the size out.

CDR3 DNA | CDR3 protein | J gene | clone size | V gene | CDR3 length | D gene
TGTGCCAGTAAGGGTCCTCCACAAGAGGGAGCTTTCTTT | CASKGPPQEGAFF | TRBJ1-1 | few | TRBV19 | 13 | -
TGTGCCAGCAGGAGACGACTAGGGGGAGACGTTTTTATTGAGCAGTTCTTC | CASRRRLGGDVFIEQFF | TRBJ2-1 | many | TRBV28 | 17 | -
TGTGCCAGCAGTGCCGACACAGGGGCCAACGTCCTGACTTTC | CASSADTGANVLTF | TRBJ2-6 | many | TRBV6-1 | 14 | -
TGTGCCAGCACCCAATCTGGGCAGAGAGGCTACACCTTC | CASTQSGQRGYTF | TRBJ1-2 | few | TRBV6-2/TRBV6-3 | 13 | -
TGTGCCAGCAGCTTCGAGGGGGGTGGGATTGAAGCTTTCTTT | CASSFEGGGIEAFF | TRBJ1-1 | - | TRBV7-6 | 14 | -
TGTGCCACCCTGAACAGGGGGCGAAATTCACCCCTCCACTTT | CATLNRGRNSPLHF | TRBJ1-6 | many | TRBV28 | 14 | TRBD1
TGTGCCAGCAGCTTAGTGTCCGGGACAGGGGGCAATGAGCAGTTCTTC | CASSLVSGTGGNEQFF | TRBJ2-1 | - | TRBV7-9 | 16 | TRBD1
TGCAGTGCAGAGGGACTAGCGGGACGAGAGCAGTACTTC | CSAEGLAGREQYF | TRBJ2-7 | few | TRBV20-1 | 13 | TRBD2
TGTGCCAGCAGTTTATCCCCCAAAAACATTCAGTACTTC | CASSLSPKNIQYF | TRBJ2-4 | few | TRBV12-3/TRBV12-4 | 13 | -
TGTGCCAGCAGTTCATTGGGCTCTCCTAATGAAGAACTGTTTTTT | CASSSLGSPNEELFF | TRBJ1-4 | - | TRBV28 | 15 | -
TGTGCCAGCAGGGAGACTAGCGGACTACACAATGAGCGGTTCTTC | CASRETSGLHNERFF | TRBJ2-1 | few | TRBV12-3/TRBV12-4 | 15 | TRBD2
TGTGCCAGCAGTCCGAGGGGGGGGGTCACCTACGAGCAGTACTTC | CASSPRGGVTYEQYF | TRBJ2-7 | many | TRBV28 | 15 | -
TGTGCCAGTAGTATTTCCGGGACGTCGGGCACTGAAGCTTTCTTT | CASSISGTSGTEAFF | TRBJ1-1 | few | TRBV19 | 15 | -
TGTGCCAGCAGCCTAGGTCCGACTGCTTCCTATGGCTACACCTTC | CASSLGPTASYGYTF | TRBJ1-2 | many | TRBV3-1 | 15 | -
TGTGCCAGCAGTTTATTCAGTCGTGGATTGCGGGAGGGCCGGTACAATGAGCAGTTCTTC | CASSLFSRGLREGRYNEQFF | TRBJ2-1 | many | TRBV28 | 20 | TRBD2
TGTGCCAGCAGCCAAGTTTGGACTAGCGGGATAAATGAGCAGTTCTTC | CASSQVWTSGINEQFF | TRBJ2-1 | few | TRBV14 | 16 | TRBD2
TGTGCCAGCACCGCTAGCGGATTACCGTTCGATGAGCAGTTCTTC | CASTASGLPFDEQFF | TRBJ2-1 | - | TRBV12-3/TRBV12-4 | 15 | TRBD2
TGTGCCAGCAGTTTATCCGGGACGGAGTTGATGAACACTGAAGCTTTCTTT | CASSLSGTELMNTEAFF | TRBJ1-1 | many | TRBV27 | 17 | -
TGTGCCAGCAGCGTAGGAGAGGGATGGTCACCCCTCCACTTT | CASSVGEGWSPLHF | TRBJ1-6 | - | TRBV9 | 14 | -
TGTGCCAGCGGGGTAGCGGGGAAAGAGACCCAGTACTTC | CASGVAGKETQYF | TRBJ2-5 | - | TRBV6-1 | 13 | TRBD2
TGTGCCAGCAGCCGAAACAGGGGGCCCAGGGACGAGCAGTACTTC | CASSRNRGPRDEQYF | TRBJ2-7 | many | TRBV11-2 | 15 | TRBD1
TGTGCCAGCAGCCCGCAGGGGGCTGATGAGCAGTACTTC | CASSPQGADEQYF | TRBJ2-7 | - | TRBV14 | 13 | TRBD1
TGCGCCAGCAGCATGGAACTGGGGATGAACACTGAAGCTTTCTTT | CASSMELGMNTEAFF | TRBJ1-1 | many | TRBV5-1 | 15 | -
TGTGCCACCAGTTCCACAGGGGTGAACACCGGGGAGCTGTTTTTT | CATSSTGVNTGELFF | TRBJ2-2 | many | TRBV24-1 | 15 | TRBD1
TGTGCCAGCACTGTCGACAGGGGTGGGCCCCAGCATTTT | CASTVDRGGPQHF | TRBJ1-5 | many | TRBV12-3/TRBV12-4 | 13 | TRBD1